These 30 T cell receptor beta chains share one sample of origin, sequenced in a study of breast tumors, draining lymph nodes, adjacent tissues. The lymph nodes were axillary draining lymph nodes from breast cancer patients. TCRdb processed the multiplex PCR reads anew with MiXCR; each CDR3 protein has one entry. The sample includes roughly 260,000 distinct CDR3 sequences, around 30% of them seen just once. The material sequenced was axillary lymph node tissue. Source of these receptors: a female donor with breast cancer. Some clones in this sample may be carry-over from other donors' samples.

Details on this clonotype: With a much larger clone just one base away, this may be a read error. This rearrangement joins TRBV6-6 to TRBJ1-5, with a weak D call TRBD1 (6 bases). Germline V CDR1 and CDR2: MNHNY, SVGAGI (reference sequence). The CDR3 length is 15 residues. This CDR3 reads CASSYVQGSNQPPHF. The DNA of the CDR3 is TGTGCCAGCAGTTACGTTCAGGGGTCCAATCAGCCCCCGCATTTT.

Ten or more counts support this clonotype. The V gene is TRBV4-1, the J gene TRBJ2-5; D might be TRBD1 (6 bases). CDR1 is MGHRA, CDR2 YSYEKL, per germline. This CDR3 spans 13 amino acids. V lost 1 base to trimming and J lost 11 bases, with 14 bases between them. The CDR3 region is CASSQGDGGSQYF. CDR3 bases: TGCGCCAGCAGCCAAGGGGATGGGGGCTCTCAGTACTTC.

The J gene is TRBJ1-6, the V gene TRBV5-1; D not resolved. Germline V lookup: CDR1 SGHRS, CDR2 YFSETQ. With 4 bases removed from V and 1 base from J, the gap between germline ends came to 9 bases. The CDR3 totals 15 residues. This CDR3 reads CASSTGDSYNSPLHF. CDR3 DNA: TGCGCCAGCAGCACGGGAGATTCCTATAATTCACCCCTCCACTTT.

V and J are TRBV27 and TRBJ2-1; D is possibly TRBD2 (6 bases). The V gene's germline CDR1 is MNHEY and CDR2 SMNVEV (reference sequence). This CDR3 spans 11 amino acids. The V end lost 3 bases, the J end lost 10 bases, and 7 bases lay between the germline ends. CDR3: CASSFGGEQFF. Written as DNA, the CDR3 is TGTGCCAGCAGTTTCGGGGGAGAGCAGTTCTTC.

Here the CDR3 reads CASSMPQPVLEGPTDTQYF. DNA of the CDR3: TGTGCCAGTAGTATGCCCCAACCTGTACTGGAAGGGCCTACAGATACGCAGTATTTT. The chain recombines TRBV19 with TRBJ2-3; D is unclear. CDR1 and CDR2 (germline): LNHDA, SQIVND (reference sequence). The CDR3 is 19 residues long. Trimming took 3 bases from V and 3 from J, leaving 25 bases between them. Full variable domain (remainder filled in from reference TRBV19 and TRBJ2-3): DGGITQSPKYLFRKEGQNVTLSCEQNLNHDAMYWYRQDPGQGLRLIYYSQIVNDFQKGDIAEGYSVSREKKESFPLTVTSAQKNPTAFYLCASSMPQPVLEGPTDTQYFGPGTRLTVL.

At least ten counts were recorded for this clonotype. The V call is TRBV10-3, the J call TRBJ2-3, with D maybe TRBD1 (5 bases). Trimming stripped 3 bases from V and 5 bases from J, with 9 bases between. The length of the CDR3 is 13 residues. CDR1 and CDR2 (germline): ENHRY, SYGVKD. CDR3 loop: CAISEGRGDTQYF. DNA for the CDR3: TGTGCCATCAGTGAAGGAAGGGGAGATACGCAGTATTTT.

This clonotype showed up many times. This chain links TRBV5-1 with TRBJ1-2, with no clear D. The germline CDR1 and CDR2 sequences are SGHRS and YFSETQ. V gave up 4 bases and J gave up 2 bases, with 12 bases separating them. CDR3 length: 14 residues. CDR3 protein: CASSSQPRNYGYTF. The DNA for the CDR3 is TGCGCCAGCAGCAGTCAACCCAGGAACTATGGCTACACCTTC.

A note on this clonotype: It may be a read error: a sequence one base away is much more abundant. This chain connects TRBV4-1 to TRBJ2-5, with D tentatively TRBD2 (6 bases). The V and J ends lost 3 bases and 5 bases respectively, with 28 bases between them. The CDR3 totals 19 residues. The germline V gene has CDR1 MGHRA and CDR2 YSYEKL. The CDR3 nucleotides read TGCGCCAGCAGCCAGGCATTAACTAACGGGAGAATCGGTCGGGAGACCCAGTACTTC. This encodes CASSQALTNGRIGRETQYF.

The table lists this clonotype with a few counts. J is TRBJ1-1 and V is TRBV2; no firm D call. V dropped 8 bases and J dropped 1 base, with 14 bases sitting between them. This CDR3 region has 14 residues. From germline, CDR1 is SNHLY and CDR2 FYNNEI. This CDR3 is CASYGWRRNTEAFF. The CDR3 coding sequence is TGTGCCAGCTATGGCTGGAGGAGGAACACTGAAGCTTTCTTT.

This clonotype has a count of ten or more. The chain carries TRBV5-1 and TRBJ2-3; TRBD2 agrees at 12 bases. With V trimmed by 4 bases and J by 5 bases, 2 bases remained unmatched. The CDR3 extends over 14 amino acids. In germline, CDR1 is SGHRS, CDR2 YFSETQ. In DNA, the CDR3 is TGCGCCAGCAGCAGGGGACTAGCGGGAGATACGCAGTATTTT. Amino acids: CASSRGLAGDTQYF.

To note about this clonotype: Possible read error: a much larger clone is one base away. The rearrangement joins TRBV12-3 or TRBV12-4 to TRBJ2-3; D gene uncertain. This CDR3 is built from 11 residues. CDR3 in DNA: TGTGCCAGCAGCAAAGTAGATGCGCAGTATTTT. Encoded protein: CASSKVDAQYF.

The count of this clonotype is one. Given a much more abundant clone one base away, this may be a read error. The chain is built from TRBV11-2 and TRBJ1-2; D call uncertain. Germline CDR1 is SGHAT and CDR2 is FQNNGV. V was cut by 5 bases and J by 7 bases, with 17 bases left in between. The CDR3 has 14 residues. CDR3 sequence reads: CASSVNSDRCGYTF. The CDR3 DNA sequence: TGTGCCAGCAGCGTTAACAGCGACCGCTGTGGCTACACCTTC.

As for this clonotype: The junction departs from the called germline gene at one end, perhaps through a read error. The genes are TRBV12-3 or TRBV12-4 and TRBJ2-5; 8 bases fit TRBD1. This CDR3 is 15 amino acids long. CDR3 sequence: CASSVRGRVQGTQYF. CDR3 DNA sequence: TGTGCCAGCAGTGTCAGGGGGCGGGTACAAGGGACCCAGTACTTC.

In the case of this clonotype: This may come from a read error, since a much larger clone is one base off. This chain uses TRBV4-1 with TRBJ1-2; D is possibly TRBD1 (5 bases). This CDR3 is built from 17 residues. V was clipped by 1 base and J by 7 bases, with 22 bases between them. CDR1 is MGHRA, CDR2 YSYEKL, per germline. The CDR3 spells CASSQGRAGQRYAGYTF. Written as DNA, the CDR3 is TGCGCCAGCAGCCAAGGCAGGGCCGGCCAAAGGTACGCTGGCTACACCTTC.

Turning to this clonotype: Compared with germline, one end of the junction differs, possibly owing to a read error. The DNA for the CDR3 is TGTGCCAGCAGCTCGGGCTTCCAACAGACCCAGTACTTC. It translates to CASSSGFQQTQYF. The chain combines TRBV5-4 with TRBJ2-5, with unresolved D. In germline, CDR1 is SGHNT, CDR2 YYREEE (reference sequence). CDR3 length: 13 amino acids. Looking up the rest from reference TRBV5-4 and TRBJ2-5 gives the full variable domain: ETGVTQSPTHLIKTRGQQVTLRCSSQSGHNTVSWYQQALGQGPQFIFQYYREEENGRGNFPPRFSGLQFPNYSSELNVNALELDDSALYLCASSSGFQQTQYFGPGTRLLVL.

There are many counts of this clonotype. The chain is built from TRBV7-2 and TRBJ2-1, with D possibly TRBD1 on 5 matching bases. In germline, CDR1 is SGHTA, CDR2 FQGNSA. The CDR3 runs to 15 residues. The V gene lost 1 base and the J gene lost 10 bases, with 17 bases spanning the gap. The CDR3 nucleotides are TGTGCCAGCAGCTTAGTGCTAGGGGCGCAACTCGAGCAGTTCTTC. Amino acid sequence: CASSLVLGAQLEQFF.

The chain is built from TRBV29-1 and TRBJ2-1, with D uncertain. The CDR3 covers 12 residues. Between the trimmed V and J ends, which lost 7 bases and 3 bases, there was a span of 10 bases. Germline CDR1 is SQVTM and CDR2 is ANQGSEA. As DNA, the CDR3 is TGCAGCGCAACCCCAGTCTACAATGAGCAGTTCTTC. Translated: CSATPVYNEQFF.

This chain uses TRBV20-1 with TRBJ1-1; 7 nucleotides match TRBD1. Trimming removed 4 bases from V and 5 bases from J; junction bases left unmatched: 4. CDR3 size: 12 residues. Germline CDR1 and CDR2: DFQATT and SNEGSKA (reference sequence). CDR3 DNA sequence: TGCAGTGCTAAGAGGGGGCGGACTGAAGCTTTCTTT. This gives the protein CSAKRGRTEAFF.

The rearrangement uses TRBV29-1 and TRBJ2-5, with 8 positions matching TRBD1. From germline, CDR1 is SQVTM and CDR2 ANQGSEA. V gave up 6 bases and J gave up 5 bases; unmatched junction bases: 14. The CDR3 is 15 residues long. CDR3 DNA sequence: TGCAGCGTACGAGGGGGACAGGCGGAGGGGGAGACCCAGTACTTC. Translating it yields CSVRGGQAEGETQYF.

The genes are TRBV4-2 and TRBJ2-1; 8 bases agree with TRBD2. Per the germline V gene, CDR1 is LGHNA and CDR2 is YNFKEQ. With V trimmed by 0 bases and J by 4 bases, 5 bases remained unmatched. This CDR3 is 16 amino acids long. CDR3 loop: CASSQDRSGGYNEQFF. The CDR3 coding sequence is TGTGCCAGCAGCCAAGATCGGAGCGGGGGTTACAATGAGCAGTTCTTC.

At least ten counts were recorded for this clonotype. The chain has TRBV2 and TRBJ2-3; TRBD2 aligns across 9 bases. The CDR3 is 16 amino acids. Germline CDR1 and CDR2: SNHLY and FYNNEI. With V trimmed by 2 bases and J by 4 bases, 7 bases remained unmatched. CDR3 residues: CASSELAGVSADTQYF. CDR3 DNA sequence: TGTGCCAGCAGTGAATTAGCGGGAGTGTCTGCAGATACGCAGTATTTT.

This clonotype was counted ten times or more. This rearrangement joins TRBV3-1 to TRBJ2-5; D gene ambiguous. Looked up from germline, CDR1 is LGHDT and CDR2 is YNNKEL (reference sequence). CDR3 length equals 15 residues. Trimming cost V 1 base and J 5 bases, with 14 bases left between them. The CDR3 spells CASSQGIRMGETQYF. CDR3 DNA sequence: TGTGCCAGCAGCCAAGGAATCAGGATGGGGGAGACCCAGTACTTC.

The sample holds a few counts of this clonotype. This chain connects TRBV6-5 to TRBJ2-5; TRBD2 might be the D (5 bases). Germline V gene lookup returns CDR1 MNHEY and CDR2 SVGAGI. The CDR3 runs 16 residues. Trimming took 2 bases from V and 5 from J, leaving 18 bases between them. CDR3 region: CASSYERRASLETQYF. Written as DNA, the CDR3 is TGTGCCAGCAGTTACGAACGCAGAGCTAGCCTGGAGACCCAGTACTTC.

This clonotype was observed many times. The rearrangement uses TRBV12-3 or TRBV12-4 and TRBJ2-5, with TRBD2 matching 9 bases. J lost 4 bases, V lost 6 bases, and 6 bases had no gene match. This CDR3 has 14 amino acids. This chain's CDR3 is CASRGGSGGETQYF. The DNA for the CDR3 is TGTGCCAGCAGGGGGGGTAGCGGGGGAGAGACCCAGTACTTC.

Many counts were recorded for this clonotype. The chain has TRBV7-3 and TRBJ2-1; D remains unclear. The germline V gene has CDR1 SGHTA and CDR2 FQGTGA. The CDR3 is 11 residues long. The V end lost 4 bases, the J end lost 9 bases, and 7 bases lay between the germline ends. CDR3 amino acids: CASSWGSEQFF. The CDR3 DNA reads TGTGCCAGCAGCTGGGGATCTGAGCAGTTCTTC.

This clonotype was detected ten times or more. The chain recombines TRBV4-1 with TRBJ1-2; TRBD1 agrees at 7 bases. The germline gives CDR1 MGHRA, CDR2 YSYEKL. The CDR3 has 14 residues. V shed 2 bases and J 4 bases; nucleotides not matched to a gene: 4. The CDR3 nucleotides read TGCGCCAGCAGCCAATCTACAGGGGTCTATGGCTACACCTTC. This sequence encodes CASSQSTGVYGYTF.

Many counts were recorded for this clonotype. The chain combines TRBV4-3 with TRBJ2-3, with unresolved D. This CDR3 has 15 amino acids. CDR1 and CDR2 (germline): LGHNA, YSLEER. Trimming removed 0 bases at V and 6 bases at J, with 13 bases between. The CDR3 here is CASSQESSRSDTQYF. In nucleotides, the CDR3 is TGCGCCAGCAGCCAAGAGTCGAGCAGGAGTGATACGCAGTATTTT.

V and J are TRBV24-1 and TRBJ1-2; D remains ambiguous. Germline assignment: CDR1 KGHDR and CDR2 SFDVKD. V lost 5 bases to trimming and J lost 0 bases, with 0 bases between them. There are 11 residues in the CDR3. In DNA, the CDR3 is TGTGCCACCAGTGCTAACTATGGCTACACCTTC. Translation gives CATSANYGYTF.

This clonotype was seen repeatedly, ten times or more. The chain couples TRBV5-1 to TRBJ2-2; 14 nucleotides match TRBD2. The CDR3 sequence is 17 residues long. The V and J ends lost 3 bases and 5 bases, in that order; junction bases with no gene match: 6. Germline values: CDR1 SGHRS, CDR2 YFSETQ. The CDR3 loop reads CASSWGLAGVATGELFF. CDR3 coding DNA: TGCGCCAGCAGCTGGGGACTAGCGGGAGTTGCTACCGGGGAGCTGTTTTTT.

This clonotype was recorded a few times. A read error may be the cause here, since a much bigger clone is one base away. Likely a read error: the CDR3 ends without its conserved phenylalanine or tryptophan. The chain recombines TRBV7-9 with TRBJ2-7; D is possibly TRBD2 (6 bases). Germline lookup yields CDR1 SEHNR and CDR2 FQNEAQ (reference sequence). The CDR3 is 14 amino acids. V lost 5 bases to trimming and J lost 3 bases, with 14 bases between them. CDR3 residues: CASSPDYRSYEQYL. CDR3 coding DNA: TGTGCCAGCAGCCCGGACTATAGGAGCTACGAGCAGTACCTC.